The rows below give T cell receptor beta chains drawn from one sample of a study of STAT3 mutations in large granular lymphocyte leukemia. Profiled with immunoSEQ multiplex PCR; TCRdb holds only in-frame clones, not every one. Of 5,500 to 6,000 clones listed, 88% are singletons. Sequenced sample: PBMCs. The receptors derive from a human donor with T large granular lymphocyte leukemia. Some clones in this sample may be carry-over from other donors' samples. CDR3s include the opening cysteine and the closing phenylalanine or tryptophan. The D gene is left open where the match is weak. Clone size is stated in some rows and not others, as once, few, many or a class when expanded.

j_gene	v_gene	abundance	d_gene	CDR3nt	CDR3aa
TRBJ1-5	TRBV19	NA	TRBD1	TGTGCCAGTAGTCCCGGGACAGCTAATCAGCCCCAGCATTTT	CASSPGTANQPQHF
TRBJ2-1	TRBV4-3	NA	TRBD1	TGCGCCAGCAGCCAATCTCCGGGGGGACAGGGGATAGGGGAGCAGTTCTTC	CASSQSPGGQGIGEQFF
TRBJ2-1	TRBV11-2	NA	NA	TGTGCCAGCAGCTTAGAGGCGGGCAATGAGCAGTTCTTC	CASSLEAGNEQFF
TRBJ2-7	TRBV7-2	NA	NA	TGTGCCAGCAGCAAAGATTCCCCGGGACTGCGGAGGGGGGAGCAGTACTTC	CASSKDSPGLRRGEQYF
TRBJ2-7	TRBV5-5	NA	TRBD2	TGTGCCAGCAGCGGGGGACTAGCGGGAGTGTTCAGCGAGCAGTACTTC	CASSGGLAGVFSEQYF
TRBJ1-1	TRBV28	NA	NA	TGTGCCAGCAGTTTGGGGTCTAACACTGAAGCTTTCTTT	CASSLGSNTEAFF
TRBJ1-2	TRBV2	NA	NA	TGTGCCAGCAGCCTAGGGGACGGCAGCTATGGCTACACCTTC	CASSLGDGSYGYTF
TRBJ2-3	TRBV7-9	NA	NA	TGTGCCAGCAGCCTCCGGGAGACAGATACGCAGTATTTT	CASSLRETDTQYF
TRBJ2-7	TRBV7-2	NA	NA	TGTGCCAGCAGTTTCGCGTACGAGCAGTACTTC	CASSFAYEQYF
TRBJ2-1	TRBV4-3	NA	TRBD2	TGCGCCAGCAGCCAAGACGGGACTAGCACCTACAATGAGCAGTTCTTC	CASSQDGTSTYNEQFF
TRBJ1-1	TRBV6-5	NA	NA	TGTGCCAGCAGTCAGGCGGTGAACACTGAAGCTTTCTTT	CASSQAVNTEAFF
TRBJ1-2	TRBV5-1	NA	NA	TGCGCCAGCAGATTGCCAGGGGATATCTATGGCTACACCTTC	CASRLPGDIYGYTF
TRBJ2-1	TRBV5-6	NA	TRBD2	TGTGCCAGCAGCTGGCGTAGCGGGAGCAGGTCCTACAATGAGCAGTTCTTC	CASSWRSGSRSYNEQFF
TRBJ1-2	TRBV25-1	NA	NA	TGTGCCAGCAGTTTAGACAGCTATGGCTACACCTTC	CASSLDSYGYTF
TRBJ1-1	TRBV6-5	NA	NA	TGTGCCAGCATTGCCACAGCGAACACTGAAGCTTTCTTT	CASIATANTEAFF
TRBJ1-2	TRBV10-3	NA	NA	TGTGCCATCGGGACCCCTAACCACGGGGGTGGCTACACCTTC	CAIGTPNHGGGYTF
TRBJ2-5	TRBV7-9	once	NA	TGTGCCAGCAGCTTCAGGGGCAGTCGAGAGACCCAGTACTTC	CASSFRGSRETQYF
TRBJ1-1	TRBV2	NA	NA	TGTGCCAGCAGTGAATCGGGGGCGGCCACTGAAGCTTTCTTT	CASSESGAATEAFF
TRBJ2-1	TRBV27	once	TRBD1	TGTGCCAGCAGTTACAGGGGTTATTACAATGAGCAGTTCTTC	CASSYRGYYNEQFF
TRBJ2-1	TRBV20-1	NA	TRBD2	TGCAGTGCCCAAATCTCCAGCGGGGGGTTCTTC	CSAQISSGGFF
TRBJ1-2	TRBV28	NA	NA	TGTGCCAGCAGTTTAGCCGGGAGCGGCTACACCTTC	CASSLAGSGYTF
TRBJ2-2	TRBV28	NA	TRBD2	TGTGCCAGCAGTCCCCGCTGGGGAGCGGGAGGAAACGGGGAGCTGTTTTTT	CASSPRWGAGGNGELFF
TRBJ2-6	TRBV7-9	few	TRBD2	TGTGCCAGCTGGGGGGGTACTGGGGCCAACGTCCTGACTTTC	CASWGGTGANVLTF
TRBJ1-5	TRBV28	NA	TRBD1	TGTGCCAGCAGGCAGGGGGAACAGCCCCAGCATTTT	CASRQGEQPQHF
TRBJ2-1	TRBV2	NA	NA	TGTGCCAGCCGCCTAGGGGGGCTGTGGTACAATGAGCAGTTCTTC	CASRLGGLWYNEQFF
TRBJ2-5	TRBV19	NA	NA	TGTGCCAGTAGGCAGGCGGGGGAGACCCAGTACTTC	CASRQAGETQYF